Presented here are 20 T cell receptor beta chains from one specimen sequenced in a study of OX40 agonist ivuxolimab in advanced cancers. Using immunoSEQ multiplex PCR, the repertoire was profiled, and TCRdb retains in-frame clones only, with some absent. In the table there are about 98,000 clones, 70% to 90% of which are singletons. Specimen: CD4+ or CD8+ T cells sorted from blood, collected in a trial of the OX40 agonist ivuxolimab. These receptors were taken from an adult with an advanced solid tumor such as melanoma, head and neck, liver or kidney cancer.

This chain uses TRBV7-9 with TRBJ1-2; D ambiguous. V was clipped by 1 base and J by 3 bases, with 12 bases between them. CDR1 and CDR2 (germline): SEHNR, FQNEAQ (reference sequence). This CDR3 region has 15 residues. The CDR3 region is CASSLEPGADYGYTF. The CDR3 coding sequence is TGTGCCAGCAGCTTAGAACCCGGAGCGGACTATGGCTACACCTTC. The full variable domain, its missing parts supplied by reference TRBV7-9 and TRBJ1-2, is DTGVSQNPRHKITKRGQNVTFRCDPISEHNRLYWYRQTLGQGPEFLTYFQNEAQLEKSRLLSDRFSAERPKGSFSTLEIQRTEQGDSAMYLCASSLEPGADYGYTFGSGTRLTVV.

This chain's CDR3 is CASSSLQQGTGNTIYF. CDR3 in DNA: TGTGCCAGCAGTTCCCTTCAACAGGGGACTGGAAACACCATATATTTT. V gene TRBV25-1 combines with J gene TRBJ1-3; 7 bases are shared with TRBD1. Germline V gene data show CDR1 as MGHDK and CDR2 as SYGVNS. This CDR3 contains 16 residues. With V trimmed by 5 bases and J by 2 bases, 9 bases remained unmatched.

The chain employs TRBV2 and TRBJ2-3, with 10 nucleotides matching TRBD2. The CDR3 has 15 residues. The germline CDR1 and CDR2 sequences are SNHLY and FYNNEI. With 6 bases clipped from V and 2 bases from J, the junction kept 5 bases outside the gene matches. The CDR3 loop is CASRPAGGPTDTQYF. DNA of the CDR3: TGTGCCAGCAGGCCAGCGGGGGGGCCCACAGATACGCAGTATTTT.

V and J are TRBV11-2 and TRBJ1-2; TRBD1 matches 7 bases. CDR1 is SGHAT and CDR2 is FQNNGV in the germline V gene. The CDR3 spans 15 residues. V lost 4 bases, J lost 5 bases, and 10 bases stayed unmatched. The CDR3 region has the DNA TGTGCCAGCAGCTCGATACAGGGGCCGCGGTATGGCTACACCTTC. Residues: CASSSIQGPRYGYTF.

The chain combines TRBV27 with TRBJ2-1; no firm D call. The V gene's germline CDR1 is MNHEY and CDR2 SMNVEV (reference sequence). Trimming shortened V by 5 bases and J by 2 bases, and 7 bases separated the two germline ends. The CDR3 runs to 13 residues. CDR3 protein: CASSRKPYNEQFF. CDR3 coding DNA: TGTGCCAGCAGTCGGAAACCCTACAATGAGCAGTTCTTC.

This chain links TRBV5-8 with TRBJ2-3; the D is unclear. The germline V and J ends were trimmed by 4 bases and 5 bases, with 8 bases remaining between them. The CDR3 runs to 12 residues. The germline V gene has CDR1 SGHTS and CDR2 YDEGEE. The CDR3 region is CASSNHRDTQYF. The CDR3 DNA is TGTGCCAGCAGCAACCATCGAGATACGCAGTATTTT.

The V and J genes are TRBV6-6 and TRBJ2-1; D unresolved. Per germline, CDR1 MNHNY and CDR2 SVGAGI (reference sequence). Trimming took off 5 bases at V and 15 bases at J, with 17 bases between the two ends. The CDR3 sequence is 12 residues long. This CDR3 reads CASSPAIMSWFF. The DNA for the CDR3 is TGTGCCAGCAGTCCGGCAATAATGTCGTGGTTCTTC.

This clone was observed a single time. The J gene is TRBJ1-5, the V gene TRBV6-1; D is unresolved. CDR1 and CDR2 from the germline V gene are MNHNS and SASEGT. This CDR3 is built from 14 residues. Trimming left V 7 bases short and J 5 bases short, with 15 bases between. CDR3: CASTSPQVYQPQHF. In nucleotides, the CDR3 is TGTGCCAGCACCTCCCCCCAGGTATATCAGCCCCAGCATTTT.

The V and J genes are TRBV7-9 and TRBJ2-2; D call uncertain. Trimming removed 5 bases at V and 5 bases at J, with 9 bases between. The CDR3 spans 13 residues. The germline V gene encodes CDR1 SEHNR and CDR2 FQNEAQ (reference sequence). The chain's CDR3 is CASSRVSTGELFF. Here the CDR3 DNA reads TGTGCCAGCAGCAGGGTTTCTACCGGGGAGCTGTTTTTT.

The chain employs TRBV4-1 and TRBJ1-6; the D is unclear. This CDR3 is 15 amino acids long. V lost 5 bases, J lost 5 bases, and 13 bases lay in between. In germline, CDR1 is MGHRA, CDR2 YSYEKL. The CDR3 sequence: CASSSRTGNNSPLHF. For the CDR3, the DNA is TGCGCCAGCAGCTCTCGTACGGGTAATAATTCACCCCTCCACTTT.

The chain employs TRBV11-2 and TRBJ1-1; possibly TRBD1 for D (5 bases). This CDR3 has 13 amino acids. Germline values: CDR1 SGHAT, CDR2 FQNNGV. Trimming removed 2 bases at V and 1 base at J, with 5 bases between. This chain's CDR3 is CASSLRGNTEAFF. CDR3 nucleotide sequence: TGTGCCAGCAGCTTAAGGGGGAACACTGAAGCTTTCTTT. Filled out from reference TRBV11-2 and TRBJ1-1, the complete variable domain reads EAGVAQSPRYKIIEKRQSVAFWCNPISGHATLYWYQQILGQGPKLLIQFQNNGVVDDSQLPKDRFSAERLKGVDSTLKIQPAKLEDSAVYLCASSLRGNTEAFFGQGTRLTVV.

The rearrangement links TRBV5-1 to TRBJ2-7; 13 bases are a match to TRBD2. CDR3 size: 14 residues. V gave up 4 bases and J gave up 4 bases; unmatched junction bases: 2. Germline-derived CDR1 and CDR2 are SGHRS and YFSETQ. The CDR3 loop is CASSELAGGYEQYF. CDR3 DNA sequence: TGCGCCAGCAGCGAACTAGCGGGGGGGTACGAGCAGTACTTC.

The chain couples TRBV27 to TRBJ2-5, with TRBD2 identical over 13 bases. Trimming at V came to 10 bases and at J to 4 bases, leaving 15 bases not matched to a gene. The CDR3 extends over 17 amino acids. Germline V gene data show CDR1 as MNHEY and CDR2 as SMNVEV (reference sequence). The CDR3 sequence is CATGLAGVFGAVETQYF. The CDR3 coding sequence is TGTGCCACCGGACTAGCGGGAGTTTTCGGGGCGGTAGAGACCCAGTACTTC.

The chain couples TRBV6-4 to TRBJ2-7; 7 nucleotides align to TRBD2. Germline CDR1 is MRHNA and CDR2 is SNTAGT. V dropped 3 bases and J dropped 3; count of bases not matched to a gene: 2. The CDR3 consists of 13 residues. In DNA, the CDR3 is TGTGCCAGCAGTGAGCCTAGCGGCTACGAGCAGTACGTC. It is translated as CASSEPSGYEQYV.

The chain has TRBV28 and TRBJ2-5; no firm D call. Trimming removed 5 bases at V and 2 bases at J, with 15 bases between. The CDR3 is 15 amino acids. The V gene's germline CDR1 is MDHEN and CDR2 SYDVKM. The CDR3 region has the DNA TGTGCCAGCAGTCCACGACACTTAACGCAAGAGACCCAGTACTTC. As protein: CASSPRHLTQETQYF.

This chain links TRBV5-1 with TRBJ2-7; 10 nucleotides align to TRBD2. The CDR3 has 19 residues. The J segment lost 3 bases and the V segment lost 0 bases, leaving 15 bases of the junction unmatched. Germline V CDR1 and CDR2: SGHRS, YFSETQ. The CDR3 reads CASSLAGTSETPGLYEQYF. The CDR3 DNA sequence: TGCGCCAGCAGCTTGGCCGGGACTAGCGAGACCCCGGGTCTCTACGAGCAGTACTTC.

The V and J genes are TRBV5-8 and TRBJ1-2, with a possible D match to TRBD1 (5 bases). Trimming removed 7 bases from V and 6 bases from J, with 19 bases in between. The CDR3 runs 14 residues. CDR1 is SGHTS and CDR2 is YDEGEE in the germline V gene. The CDR3 protein is CASVLGWGTHGYTF. Here the CDR3 DNA reads TGTGCCAGCGTCCTGGGGTGGGGGACCCATGGCTACACCTTC.

This clone was seen once. The chain employs TRBV29-1 and TRBJ2-1; D perhaps matches TRBD2 (5 bases). The germline V gene encodes CDR1 SQVTM and CDR2 ANQGSEA. V was shortened by 8 bases and J by 4 bases, with 15 bases between the two germline ends. The CDR3 sequence is 13 residues long. CDR3 nucleotides: TGCAGCCACACTCCCGGAGGTTACAATGAGCAGTTCTTC. It specifies CSHTPGGYNEQFF.

The chain couples TRBV10-2 to TRBJ2-5; D is ambiguous. The V end lost 7 bases, the J end lost 4 bases, and 13 bases lay between the germline ends. Germline loops: CDR1 WSHSY, CDR2 SAAADI. CDR3 length equals 13 residues. The CDR3 bases are TGCGCCAGCACGCAGGCGCAGAGAGAGACCCAGTACTTC. Its translation: CASTQAQRETQYF.

The chain is built from TRBV18 and TRBJ2-3; no definite D call. V was clipped by 8 bases and J by 6 bases, with 9 bases between them. The CDR3 consists of 11 residues. Germline V lookup: CDR1 KGHSH, CDR2 LQKENI. CDR3 nucleotides: TGTGCCAGCCCTTCAGCGGATACGCAGTATTTT. Translation: CASPSADTQYF.